Reported below is one TCR beta chain. Its antigen is still unknown. A much larger clone lies a single base off, so this may be a read error. The lymph nodes were axillary draining lymph nodes from breast cancer patients. The data originate from a study of breast tumors, draining lymph nodes, adjacent tissues. General observations from the study: The lymph node origin of tumor T cells was framed as consistent with a hypothesis, not demonstrated. Most tumor T cells seemingly derive from lymph node, then expand in tumor. Tumor TCR diversity was below lymph nodes but above nontumor tissue.

This CDR3 is 14 amino acids long. The germline gives CDR1 SGHDT, CDR2 YYEEEE. TCRdb reanalysed the multiplex PCR reads using MiXCR and keeps one entry per CDR3 protein. The sample yields around 190,000 distinct CDR3 sequences, 33% seen once. This clonotype was sampled from a female donor with breast cancer. Some clones in this sample may be carry-over from other donors' samples. Sequencing was done on a sample of axillary lymph node tissue. V gene TRBV5-6 combines with J gene TRBJ2-1; 10 bases align to TRBD1. Written as DNA, the CDR3 is TGTGCCAGCATCAACCCGGACAGGGGGAATGAGCGGTTCTTC. The encoded protein is CASINPDRGNERFF.